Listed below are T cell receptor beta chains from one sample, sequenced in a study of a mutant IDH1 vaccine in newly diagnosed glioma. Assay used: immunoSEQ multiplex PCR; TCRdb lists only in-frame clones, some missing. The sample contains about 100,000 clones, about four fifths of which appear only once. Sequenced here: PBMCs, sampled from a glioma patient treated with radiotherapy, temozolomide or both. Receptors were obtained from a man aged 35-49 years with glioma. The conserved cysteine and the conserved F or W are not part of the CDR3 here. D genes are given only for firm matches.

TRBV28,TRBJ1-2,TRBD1,ASSWTGGYGYT
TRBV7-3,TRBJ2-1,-,ASSLGYNEQF
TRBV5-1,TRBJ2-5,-,ASSLVLAPDQETQY
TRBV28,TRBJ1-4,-,ASSTWLGKLF
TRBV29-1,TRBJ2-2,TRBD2,SVERGVGELF
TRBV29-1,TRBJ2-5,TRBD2,SVDGGMKTQY
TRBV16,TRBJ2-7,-,ASSHWGQIYEQY
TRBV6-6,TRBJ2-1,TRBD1,ASSYPGQGYNEQF
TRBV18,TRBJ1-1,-,ASSPDPLTNTEAF
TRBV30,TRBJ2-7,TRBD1,ACIIQGSYEQY
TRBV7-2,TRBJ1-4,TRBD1,ASSDTGTGAVNDKLF
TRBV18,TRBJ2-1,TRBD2,ASSNPGGLYNEQF
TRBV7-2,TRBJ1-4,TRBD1,ASSPRDSDEKLF
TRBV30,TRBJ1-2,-,AWNTGGNYGYT
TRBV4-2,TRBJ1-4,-,ASSPQGNEKLF